One sample yielded the 26 T cell receptor beta chains listed below, sequenced in a study of blood T cell repertoires in COVID-19. Assay: immunoSEQ multiplex PCR; the TCRdb copy retains only in-frame clones and omits some. The table has 400,000 to 450,000 clones, approximately 89% seen once. Sequenced sample: peripheral blood. The receptor set was obtained from a woman aged 35 to 49 with COVID-19, enrolled during active disease.

V is TRBV3-1 (or the pseudogene TRBV3-2) and J is TRBJ2-7, with TRBD2 matching 7 bases. CDR1 is LGHDT and CDR2 is YNNKEL in the germline V gene (reference sequence). V shed 4 bases and J 7 bases; nucleotides not matched to a gene: 7. This CDR3 comprises 13 residues. The CDR3 nucleotides are TGTGCCAGCAGCCCCGCGGGAGAAGGTGAGCAGTACTTC. Translation: CASSPAGEGEQYF.

The CDR3 loop reads CASSPSGQGAREQYF. The CDR3 nucleotides read TGTGCCAGCAGTCCCTCGGGACAGGGGGCGAGGGAGCAGTACTTC. The chain employs TRBV28 and TRBJ2-7, with 12 positions matching TRBD1. This CDR3 region has 15 residues. V lost 5 bases and J lost 7; bases outside the gene matches: 9. CDR1 is MDHEN, CDR2 SYDVKM, per germline.

The CDR3 here is CASSLQGVQPQHF. Written as DNA, the CDR3 is TGTGCCAGCAGCTTGCAGGGGGTTCAGCCCCAGCATTTT. The gene calls are TRBV7-9 and TRBJ1-5, with TRBD1 identical over 7 bases. There are 13 residues in the CDR3. Looked up from germline, CDR1 is SEHNR and CDR2 is FQNEAQ (reference sequence). Trimming removed 3 bases from V and 6 bases from J; junction bases left unmatched: 2.

The chain carries TRBV6-2 or TRBV6-3 and TRBJ2-2, with D possibly being TRBD2 (6 bases). CDR3 length: 15 amino acids. The germline V and J ends were trimmed by 6 bases and 0 bases, with 11 bases remaining between them. Germline lookup yields CDR1 MNHEY and CDR2 SVGEGT. In DNA form, the CDR3 reads TGTGCCAGCAGACCTTGGGGGGCGAACACCGGGGAGCTGTTTTTT. Translation gives CASRPWGANTGELFF.

This sequence joins TRBV12-5 and TRBJ1-1; D unclear. The V gene's germline CDR1 is LGHNT and CDR2 FRNRAP. This CDR3 is 15 amino acids long. Deletions cut 1 base from V and 5 bases from J, with 14 bases between. CDR3: CASGLGAAPGTEAFF. CDR3 DNA sequence: TGTGCTAGTGGTTTGGGGGCCGCCCCTGGGACTGAAGCTTTCTTT.

The rearrangement joins TRBV6-5 to TRBJ2-7; D may be TRBD1 (5 bases). Trimming left V 5 bases short and J 5 bases short, with 16 bases between. The CDR3 has 14 amino acids. The germline V gene has CDR1 MNHEY and CDR2 SVGAGI. The CDR3 loop is CASSLQVWGHEQYF. CDR3 DNA: TGTGCCAGCAGTCTACAGGTGTGGGGCCACGAGCAGTACTTC.

This chain links TRBV7-2 with TRBJ2-1, with 12 bases lining up with TRBD2. The CDR3 has 17 amino acids. Germline values: CDR1 SGHTA, CDR2 FQGNSA. V lost 5 bases and J lost 7; bases outside the gene matches: 12. CDR3 bases: TGTGCCAGCAGCCACAATGTACTAGCGGGAGGAGGGAATGAGCAGTTCTTC. Translating gives CASSHNVLAGGGNEQFF.

The CDR3, as DNA: TGTGCCACCTCAACACTAGCGGAGGGAATCTATGAGCAGTTCTTC. Protein sequence: CATSTLAEGIYEQFF. The chain joins TRBV19 to TRBJ2-1; 8 nucleotides align to TRBD2. The CDR3 sequence is 15 residues long. Trimming took 10 bases from V and 8 from J; bases not matched to a gene: 16. The germline gives CDR1 LNHDA, CDR2 SQIVND (reference sequence).

The genes are TRBV6-4 and TRBJ2-3; TRBD2 matches 7 bases. V trimming: 4 bases; J trimming: 4 bases; junction bases outside the gene matches: 5. CDR3 length: 14 amino acids. CDR1 is MRHNA, CDR2 SNTAGT, per germline. The CDR3 loop is CASSGAGVPDTQYF. CDR3 coding DNA: TGTGCCAGCAGTGGCGCGGGGGTTCCAGATACGCAGTATTTT.

This rearrangement joins TRBV19 to TRBJ1-4; D possibly corresponds to TRBD1 (5 bases). The CDR3 consists of 14 residues. From germline, CDR1 is LNHDA and CDR2 SQIVND (reference sequence). The V end lost 6 bases, the J end lost 3 bases, and 11 bases lay between the germline ends. The CDR3 DNA is TGTGCCAGTAGAACAGGCTGGGCTAATGAAAAACTGTTTTTT. Its protein is CASRTGWANEKLFF.

The chain employs TRBV4-2 and TRBJ1-1, with D unclear. The CDR3 is 15 amino acids. The V end lost 0 bases, the J end lost 1 base, and 9 bases lay between the germline ends. Germline CDR1 and CDR2: LGHNA and YNFKEQ. CDR3 DNA sequence: TGTGCCAGCAGCCAAGATCTGGCGGGGAACACTGAAGCTTTCTTT. It codes for CASSQDLAGNTEAFF.

A remark on this clone: Other DNA variants within this sample encode the same CDR3. This chain links TRBV4-3 with TRBJ2-7; D is possibly TRBD1 (6 bases). CDR1 LGHNA and CDR2 YSLEER come from the germline V gene. The V end lost 2 bases, the J end lost 2 bases, and 7 bases lay between the germline ends. The CDR3 is made up of 13 amino acids. DNA for the CDR3: TGCGCCAGCAGCCAATACAGGGCCTACGAGCAGTACTTC. Translation gives CASSQYRAYEQYF.

The J gene is TRBJ2-1, the V gene TRBV27; no clear D gene. The germline V gene encodes CDR1 MNHEY and CDR2 SMNVEV (reference sequence). This CDR3 is built from 18 residues. Trimming removed 0 bases at V and 0 bases at J, with 15 bases between. In DNA, the CDR3 is TGTGCCAGCAGTTTATCGATGGAGCTCTATACCTCCTACAATGAGCAGTTCTTC. Its translation is CASSLSMELYTSYNEQFF.

This rearrangement joins TRBV12-3 or TRBV12-4 to TRBJ1-2; D is uncertain. V dropped 4 bases and J dropped 5 bases, with 11 bases sitting between them. The CDR3 has 13 residues. The chain's CDR3 is CASSSPPGYGYTF. CDR3 in DNA: TGTGCCAGCAGTTCCCCCCCGGGGTATGGCTACACCTTC.

The chain employs TRBV7-2 and TRBJ1-1; D might be TRBD1 (6 bases). Germline values: CDR1 SGHTA, CDR2 FQGNSA. V lost 5 bases and J lost 2, with 15 bases in between. CDR3 length: 15 residues. The CDR3 here is CASSLLGQINTEAFF. CDR3 nucleotides: TGTGCCAGCAGCCTCTTGGGACAAATTAACACTGAAGCTTTCTTT.

The CDR3 region is CASRRDRLPTNEKLFF. The CDR3 DNA reads as TGTGCCAGCAGGCGGGACAGGCTTCCAACTAATGAAAAACTGTTTTTT. The genes are TRBV27 and TRBJ1-4; 8 bases are shared with TRBD1. Germline CDR1 and CDR2: MNHEY and SMNVEV (reference sequence). The V gene end was trimmed by 6 bases and the J gene end by 0 bases; junction bases not matched to a gene: 6. The CDR3 runs to 16 residues.

This rearrangement joins TRBV5-1 to TRBJ2-1, with TRBD2 matching over 8 bases. Germline values: CDR1 SGHRS, CDR2 YFSETQ. This CDR3 spans 16 amino acids. The V segment lost 3 bases and the J segment 5 bases; nucleotides outside the gene matches: 10. This CDR3 reads CASSYLILADHNEQFF. CDR3 sequence (DNA): TGCGCCAGCAGCTACCTAATACTAGCGGACCACAATGAGCAGTTCTTC. The complete variable domain, with remaining parts taken from reference TRBV5-1 and TRBJ2-1, reads KAGVTQTPRYLIKTRGQQVTLSCSPISGHRSVSWYQQTPGQGLQFLFEYFSETQRNKGNFPGRFSGRQFSNSRSEMNVSTLELGDSALYLCASSYLILADHNEQFFGPGTRLTVL.

The gene calls are TRBV19 and TRBJ2-2; D remains unclear. Between the trimmed V and J ends, which lost 6 bases and 2 bases, there was a span of 10 bases. The CDR3 totals 14 residues. CDR1 is LNHDA, CDR2 SQIVND, per germline (reference sequence). CDR3 in DNA: TGTGCCAGTAGGTCGGTAGATAACACCGGGGAGCTGTTTTTT. The encoded protein is CASRSVDNTGELFF.

The chain combines TRBV5-4 with TRBJ2-7; 8 nucleotides align to TRBD1. Germline assignment: CDR1 SGHNT and CDR2 YYREEE (reference sequence). Losses at the gene ends were 3 bases for V and 3 bases for J; bases not matched to a gene: 5. CDR3 size: 14 residues. The CDR3 DNA is TGTGCCAGCAGCTCCAAACAGGGGGTCTACGAGCAGTACTTC. Protein product: CASSSKQGVYEQYF.

This chain joins TRBV30 and TRBJ1-5; 8 nucleotides line up with TRBD1. Per the germline V gene, CDR1 is GTSNPN and CDR2 is SVGIG (reference sequence). Trimming at V came to 4 bases and at J to 3 bases, leaving 8 bases not matched to a gene. The CDR3 sequence is 15 residues long. The CDR3 loop is CAWNPGQVNNQPQHF. Here the CDR3 DNA reads TGTGCCTGGAACCCGGGACAGGTAAACAATCAGCCCCAGCATTTT.

This chain joins TRBV28 and TRBJ1-2, with 9 bases aligning to TRBD1. The CDR3 is 15 residues long. CDR1 is MDHEN, CDR2 SYDVKM, per germline. The J segment lost 4 bases and the V segment lost 6 bases, leaving 9 bases of the junction unmatched. DNA for the CDR3: TGTGCCAGCAGGCAACAGGGGGCGTTTTCCTATGGCTACACCTTC. Its protein is CASRQQGAFSYGYTF.

V is TRBV5-1 and J is TRBJ1-1; TRBD1 aligns across 7 bases. Looked up from germline, CDR1 is SGHRS and CDR2 is YFSETQ. V lost 0 bases and J lost 11; bases outside the gene matches: 16. This CDR3 region has 16 residues. CDR3 DNA: TGCGCCAGCAGCTTGGCGGAGGGGACAGTCCGAGTCCAGGCTTTCTTT. Protein product: CASSLAEGTVRVQAFF. Supplemented by reference TRBV5-1 and TRBJ1-1, the full variable domain reads KAGVTQTPRYLIKTRGQQVTLSCSPISGHRSVSWYQQTPGQGLQFLFEYFSETQRNKGNFPGRFSGRQFSNSRSEMNVSTLELGDSALYLCASSLAEGTVRVQAFFGQGTRLTVV.

The CDR3 DNA reads TGTGCCAGCAGCCCGGGACACGGATTTGTCTCCGGGGAGCTGTTTTTT. Its translation: CASSPGHGFVSGELFF. The gene calls are TRBV7-9 and TRBJ2-2; D perhaps matches TRBD1 (6 bases). The CDR3 is made up of 16 amino acids. Germline loops: CDR1 SEHNR, CDR2 FQNEAQ (reference sequence). The ends were cut back, 5 bases at V and 6 bases at J, with 19 bases in the middle.

The chain carries TRBV10-3 and TRBJ2-1, with 10 bases identical to TRBD1. CDR1 ENHRY and CDR2 SYGVKD come from the germline V gene. The CDR3 length is 13 residues. V lost 6 bases and J lost 7; bases outside the gene matches: 3. The CDR3 region is CAISGTGENEQFF. The CDR3 nucleotides read TGTGCCATCAGCGGGACAGGGGAGAATGAGCAGTTCTTC.

This clone appeared a single time. This chain uses TRBV27 with TRBJ2-7; 8 nucleotides agree with TRBD1. There are 15 residues in the CDR3. From germline, CDR1 is MNHEY and CDR2 SMNVEV (reference sequence). After removal of 7 bases from V and 3 bases from J, the junction contained 11 bases not matched to a gene. Here the CDR3 DNA reads TGTGCCAGCACCCTAGTAGGGACAGGCGGCTACGAGCAGTACTTC. Its protein product is CASTLVGTGGYEQYF.

V gene TRBV28 combines with J gene TRBJ2-7, with D possibly being TRBD2 (5 bases). Trimming left V 6 bases short and J 4 bases short, with 19 bases between. The germline V gene has CDR1 MDHEN and CDR2 SYDVKM. The CDR3 is 15 amino acids. CDR3 coding DNA: TGTGCCAGCAGCGACCCCGGGCTCGGGATTTACGAGCAGTACTTC. It codes for CASSDPGLGIYEQYF.